The clone carrying this TCR beta chain was observed a handful of times. The antigen is not known. These data belong to a study of blood T cells in healthy people across ages. Overall study findings and caveats: A strong correlation was seen between TCR beta diversity and naive T cell percentage. Naive and antigen-experienced cells could not be conclusively compared, given unsorted PBMCs.

The CDR3 runs 15 residues. Trimming cost V 2 bases and J 6 bases; bases outside gene matches: 8. Then a second PCR, running roughly 7 to 12 cycles, was carried out with a sample-barcoded 5' primer and a J-beta primer mix. Each CDR3 protein gets one entry after TCRdb re-called the 5' RACE reads with MiXCR. The sample yields roughly 1,500,000 distinct CDR3 sequences, about 32% seen once. Sequenced material: blood. The chain employs TRBV12-3 or TRBV12-4 and TRBJ2-7, with 9 nucleotides matching TRBD1. This receptor was obtained from a woman aged 25 to 45 in good health. DNA of the CDR3: TGTGCCAGCAGTTTATACCGGGACAGGGTCGCCGAGCAGTACTTC. Its translation: CASSLYRDRVAEQYF.